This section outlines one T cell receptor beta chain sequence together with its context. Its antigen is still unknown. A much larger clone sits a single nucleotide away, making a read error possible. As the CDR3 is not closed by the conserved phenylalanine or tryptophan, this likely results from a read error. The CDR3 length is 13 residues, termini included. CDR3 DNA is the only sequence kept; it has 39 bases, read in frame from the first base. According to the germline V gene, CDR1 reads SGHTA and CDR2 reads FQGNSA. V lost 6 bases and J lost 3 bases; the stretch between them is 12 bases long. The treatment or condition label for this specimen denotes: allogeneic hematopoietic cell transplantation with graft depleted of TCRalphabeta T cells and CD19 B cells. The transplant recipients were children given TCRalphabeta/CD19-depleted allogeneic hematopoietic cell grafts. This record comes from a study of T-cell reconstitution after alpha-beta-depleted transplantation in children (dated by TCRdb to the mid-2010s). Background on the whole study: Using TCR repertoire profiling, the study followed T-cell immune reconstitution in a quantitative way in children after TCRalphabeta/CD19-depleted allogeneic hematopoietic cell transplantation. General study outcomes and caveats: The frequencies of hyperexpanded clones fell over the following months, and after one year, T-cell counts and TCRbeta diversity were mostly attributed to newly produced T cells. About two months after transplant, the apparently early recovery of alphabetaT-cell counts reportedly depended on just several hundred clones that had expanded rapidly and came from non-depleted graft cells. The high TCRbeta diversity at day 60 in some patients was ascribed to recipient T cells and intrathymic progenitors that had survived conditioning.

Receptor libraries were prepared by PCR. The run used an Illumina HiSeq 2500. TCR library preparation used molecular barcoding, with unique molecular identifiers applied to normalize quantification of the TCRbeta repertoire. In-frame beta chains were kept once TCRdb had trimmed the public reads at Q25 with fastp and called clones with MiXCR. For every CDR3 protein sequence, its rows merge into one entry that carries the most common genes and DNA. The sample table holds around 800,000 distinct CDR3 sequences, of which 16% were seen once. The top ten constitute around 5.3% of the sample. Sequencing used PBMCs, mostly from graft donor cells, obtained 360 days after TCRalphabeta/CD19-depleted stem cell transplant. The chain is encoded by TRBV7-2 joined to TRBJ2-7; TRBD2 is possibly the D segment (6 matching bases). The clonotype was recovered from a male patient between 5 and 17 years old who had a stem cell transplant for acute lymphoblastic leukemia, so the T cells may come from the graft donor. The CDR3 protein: CASRPGVDYEQYS. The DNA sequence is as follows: TGTGCCAGCAGGCCGGGGGTCGACTACGAGCAGTACTCC.